The text below deals with one T cell receptor beta chain. This clone was seen a few times. Its antigen target is currently unknown. Per-base quality was not reported, and no clone a single base away is much larger than it. Preparation of the library involved the immunoSEQ multiplex PCR assay. TCRdb took this table from immuneACCESS and kept in-frame rearrangements with V and J called. Such tables lack part of the clones; where checked against another copy, unresolved V genes explain under half of the gap, and the rest is unexplained. The sample table shows about 68,000 clones, and around 73% are seen once. The top ten clonotypes cover approximately 5% of the sample. Mismatch repair deficiency in every enrolled patient was established by polymerase chain reaction or immunohistochemistry. TCR sequencing was performed for three patients who responded to pembrolizumab therapy. In the phase II trial, pembrolizumab PD-1 blockade was tested prospectively in advanced mismatch repair-deficient cancers, no matter which tissue of origin the cancers came from. Peripheral blood T cell samples were collected serially, before PD-1 blockade began and at several time points afterward. The timing of each blood sample was reported as weeks after the first dose of pembrolizumab.

This sample was taken from a study of PD-1 blockade in mismatch repair-deficient tumors (TCRdb year 2017). Turning to the overall study: Between September 2013 and 2016, around 91 consecutive patients with around twelve mismatch repair-deficient cancer types, all previously treated and progressing, were enrolled in the trial. Tumor-associated T cell clones were tracked in the peripheral blood of patients responding to PD-1 blockade by deep sequencing of TCR CDR3 regions.

Beyond this particular receptor, the publication reports: Rapid expansion after pembrolizumab followed by contraction, generally before radiologic responses, was shown by tumor-resident clones, which were often undetectable in blood before treatment.

V is pared back by 0 bases and J by 2 bases, with 12 bases lying between the germline termini. Taken from cysteine to phenylalanine, the CDR3 has 16 residues. Just CDR3 DNA is preserved here, 48 bases in frame from base 1. In the germline V gene, CDR1 corresponds to ENHRY and CDR2 to SYGVKD. The origin of this receptor is an adult with mismatch repair-deficient cancer. Recombination joined TRBV10-3 with TRBJ2-3; a confident D gene designation cannot be given. Sequenced material: peripheral blood, taken 2 weeks after starting pembrolizumab. Read as DNA, the sequence is TGTGCCATCAGTGAGTCCTGGCGGAACCCCACAGATACGCAGTATTTT. This yields the protein CAISESWRNPTDTQYF.